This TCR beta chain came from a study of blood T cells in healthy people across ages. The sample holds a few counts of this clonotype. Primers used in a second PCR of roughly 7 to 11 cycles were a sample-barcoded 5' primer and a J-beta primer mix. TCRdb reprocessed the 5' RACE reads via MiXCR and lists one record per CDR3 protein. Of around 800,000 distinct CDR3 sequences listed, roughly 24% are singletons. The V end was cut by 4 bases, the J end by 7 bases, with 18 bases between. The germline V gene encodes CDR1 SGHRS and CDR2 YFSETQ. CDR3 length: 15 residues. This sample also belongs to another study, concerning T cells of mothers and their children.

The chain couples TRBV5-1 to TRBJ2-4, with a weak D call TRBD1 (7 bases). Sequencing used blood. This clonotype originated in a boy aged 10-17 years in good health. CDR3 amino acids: CASSHPAGQPNIQYF. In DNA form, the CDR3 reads TGCGCCAGCAGCCATCCGGCGGGACAGCCCAACATTCAGTACTTC.